The source of this TCR beta chain is a study of cytomegalovirus exposure and HLA in healthy donors. Study overall: Out of fewer than 500 genotyped donors, less than 90% belonged to the Caucasian-associated ancestry cluster.

This clone was seen more than once but under ten times. Antigen unknown. General study results and limits: TCR beta sequences reportedly predicted most subjects' HLA-A and HLA-B alleles accurately. Association of 16,951 TCR beta sequences with HLA alleles was found at 0.05 false discovery rate in a later analysis.

At collection, donors were nominally healthy, but unrecorded immune exposures were probable. Primers: 60 Vbeta forward and 13 Jbeta reverse. Some clones are missing from TCRdb's copy, which holds only in-frame ones; the method was immunoSEQ multiplex PCR. The data show 75,000 to 100,000 clones, 60% to 85% seen once. This receptor was obtained from a man in his fifties or sixties in good health and CMV-seropositive. The sample taken for sequencing was PBMCs.

CDR3 in DNA: TGTGCCAGCAGTACCCAGGAACAGGGCGGCGAGCAGTACTTC. Translation: CASSTQEQGGEQYF. The chain recombines TRBV6-5 with TRBJ2-7, with D possibly TRBD1 on 6 matching bases. CDR3 size: 14 residues. Trimming left V 5 bases short and J 6 bases short, with 17 bases between. CDR1 MNHEY and CDR2 SVGAGI come from the germline V gene.